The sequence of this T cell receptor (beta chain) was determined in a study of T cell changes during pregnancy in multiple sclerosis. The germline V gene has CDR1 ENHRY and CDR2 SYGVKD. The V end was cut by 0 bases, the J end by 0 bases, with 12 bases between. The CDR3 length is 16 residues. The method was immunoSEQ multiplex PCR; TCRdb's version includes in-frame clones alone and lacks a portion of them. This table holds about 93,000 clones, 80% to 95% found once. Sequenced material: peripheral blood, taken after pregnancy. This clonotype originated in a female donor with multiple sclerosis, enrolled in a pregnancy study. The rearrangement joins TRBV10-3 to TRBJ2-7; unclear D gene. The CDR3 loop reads CAISESRDLSSYEQYF. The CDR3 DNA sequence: TGTGCCATCAGTGAGTCGAGAGACTTGAGCTCCTACGAGCAGTACTTC.